This T cell receptor (beta chain) was identified during a study of control samples from healthy donors and cancer patients. CDR3 length equals 13 residues. V trimming: 5 bases; J trimming: 5 bases; junction bases outside the gene matches: 5. Sequenced by immunoSEQ multiplex PCR; TCRdb stores in-frame clones only, minus some. The sample holds tens of thousands of clones; approximately 91% are singletons and the top ten take over 8.5%. Sequenced: PBMCs. This sequence joins TRBV12-3 or TRBV12-4 and TRBJ1-1, with 7 bases identical to TRBD1. This TCR was recovered from a woman between 50 and 59 years old with colorectal cancer. The chain's CDR3 is CASSQTGRTEAFF. CDR3 in DNA: TGTGCCAGCAGTCAGACAGGGCGGACTGAAGCTTTCTTT.